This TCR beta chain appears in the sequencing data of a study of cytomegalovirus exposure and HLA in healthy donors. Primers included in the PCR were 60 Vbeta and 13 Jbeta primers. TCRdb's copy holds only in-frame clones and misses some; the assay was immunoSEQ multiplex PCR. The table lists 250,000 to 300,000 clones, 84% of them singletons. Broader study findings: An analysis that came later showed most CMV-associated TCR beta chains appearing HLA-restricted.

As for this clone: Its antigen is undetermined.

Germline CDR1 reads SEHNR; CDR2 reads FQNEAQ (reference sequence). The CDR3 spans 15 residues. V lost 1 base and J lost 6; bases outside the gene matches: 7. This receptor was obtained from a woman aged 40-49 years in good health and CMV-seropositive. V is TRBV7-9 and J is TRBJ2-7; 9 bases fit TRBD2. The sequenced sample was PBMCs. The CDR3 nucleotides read TGTGCCAGCAGCTTAGTGGCGGGAGGGCCGGGCGAGCAGTACTTC. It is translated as CASSLVAGGPGEQYF.